This TCR beta chain comes out of a study of blood T cell repertoires in COVID-19. For the study at large: The samples span acute and convalescent COVID-19 from the United States, Italy and Spain. The cDNA or gDNA used as material had been derived from T cells, B-cell-depleted T cells, or PBMCs.

Original processing notes: Amplifying reference gene primers gave estimates of nucleated cell counts. Assay: immunoSEQ multiplex PCR; the TCRdb copy retains only in-frame clones and omits some. That table supplies the V and J calls and clone size; D and trimming were determined from the DNA. This table holds around 43,000 clones, 80% found once. Trimming took 4 bases from V and 9 from J, leaving 16 bases between them. This CDR3 contains 14 residues. Germline CDR1 SGHTA, CDR2 FQGNSA. The sample taken for sequencing was peripheral blood. V is TRBV7-2 and J is TRBJ1-5; D is possibly TRBD1 (5 bases). The TCR was taken from a man aged 70-80 years with acute or convalescent COVID-19. The CDR3 protein is CASSSDQGWGPQHF. The CDR3 DNA reads TGTGCCAGCAGCTCCGATCAGGGCTGGGGGCCCCAGCATTTT.